These T cell receptor beta chains were read from a single sample in a study of molecular identifiers for immune sequencing clone quantification. TCRdb re-called the PCR reads through MiXCR, storing one row per CDR3 protein. The sample holds about half a million distinct CDR3 sequences, 20% to 25% seen once. Sequencing was done on a sample of naive CD8+ T cells from blood, with Jurkat cell RNA spiked in. The source of these receptors is a human donor in good health. Some libraries in this study had Jurkat cell RNA spiked in. Both conserved end residues are part of each CDR3. A D gene is named only where the DNA matches it firmly. Some rows mark clone size as missing; the rest say once, few, many or name a class of expanded clone.

TRBV5-1	many	14	TRBD2	TRBJ2-3	CASRGRGGTDTQYF	TGCGCCAGCAGAGGGCGGGGGGGCACAGATACGCAGTATTTT
TRBV20-1	many	16	.	TRBJ2-3	CSAQPLLGVKADTQYF	TGCAGTGCTCAACCCCTATTGGGGGTGAAAGCAGATACGCAGTATTTT
TRBV10-3	few	16	.	TRBJ1-1	CAIGVDGLPVNTEAFF	TGTGCCATAGGGGTCGATGGGCTGCCGGTAAACACTGAAGCTTTCTTT
TRBV7-9	many	13	.	TRBJ1-1	CSSSHPSKTEAFF	TGTTCCAGCAGCCATCCCTCAAAAACTGAAGCTTTCTTT
TRBV19	few	19	TRBD2	TRBJ2-3	CASKGFPGLAGQSTDTQYF	TGTGCCAGCAAGGGTTTTCCGGGACTAGCGGGACAGAGCACAGATACGCAGTATTTT
TRBV5-4	.	14	.	TRBJ2-7	CASSTRELSYEQYF	TGTGCCAGCAGCACCCGGGAGCTCTCCTACGAGCAGTACTTC
TRBV28	many	16	TRBD2	TRBJ2-3	CASSERSGSVLNTQYF	TGTGCCAGCAGTGAAAGAAGCGGGAGCGTTTTAAATACGCAGTATTTT
TRBV9	many	14	TRBD1	TRBJ2-7	CASSVEDRGYEQYF	TGTGCCAGCAGCGTAGAGGACAGGGGTTACGAGCAGTACTTC
TRBV30	.	13	TRBD1	TRBJ2-7	CAWTGTGSYEQCF	TGTGCCTGGACCGGGACAGGGTCCTACGAGCAGTGCTTC
TRBV30	many	11	.	TRBJ2-7	CAWSPDREQYF	TGTGCCTGGAGTCCGGACCGCGAGCAGTACTTC
TRBV7-9	.	15	.	TRBJ1-2	CASSSYDSFDYGYTF	TGTGCCAGCAGCTCGTACGACAGTTTTGACTATGGCTACACCTTC
TRBV5-6	many	14	.	TRBJ2-4	CASSLRGPKNIQYF	TGTGCCAGCAGCTTGCGGGGACCCAAAAACATTCAGTACTTC
TRBV2	.	17	TRBD2	TRBJ2-2	CASKSTSGRANTGELFF	TGTGCCAGCAAATCGACTAGCGGGAGGGCAAACACCGGGGAGCTGTTTTTT
TRBV4-1	many	18	TRBD2	TRBJ2-3	CASSLYAGTSGNTDTQYF	TGCGCCAGCAGCCTCTACGCCGGGACTAGCGGAAACACAGATACGCAGTATTTT
TRBV20-1	.	13	.	TRBJ2-7	CSARSGHPYEQYF	TGCAGTGCTAGGAGTGGCCATCCCTACGAGCAGTACTTC
TRBV19	.	16	.	TRBJ1-1	CASSRDLQSSNTEAFF	TGTGCCAGTAGTAGGGACCTACAGAGCTCGAACACTGAAGCTTTCTTT
TRBV5-1	many	14	.	TRBJ2-3	CASSLIGGTDTQYF	TGCGCCAGCAGCTTGATAGGGGGAACAGATACGCAGTATTTT
TRBV4-1	many	12	.	TRBJ2-7	CASRGEAYEQYF	TGCGCCAGCAGAGGGGAAGCCTACGAGCAGTACTTC
TRBV7-9	many	15	.	TRBJ1-4	CASSGYRKFDEKLFF	TGTGCCAGCAGCGGCTACAGAAAATTTGATGAAAAACTGTTTTTT
TRBV4-1	many	12	.	TRBJ2-3	CASSQPADTQYF	TGCGCCAGCAGCCAACCCGCGGATACGCAGTATTTT
TRBV11-3	.	15	.	TRBJ1-1	CASSSRTDGSTEAFF	TGTGCCAGCAGCTCGAGGACAGACGGGTCCACTGAAGCTTTCTTT
TRBV4-2	.	17	.	TRBJ1-1	CASSPGEGGFMNTEAFF	TGTGCCAGCAGCCCGGGGGAAGGGGGTTTTATGAACACTGAAGCTTTCTTT
TRBV4-1	many	16	TRBD1	TRBJ2-7	CASSQELGDRLAEQYF	TGCGCCAGCAGCCAAGAATTAGGGGACAGGCTAGCCGAGCAGTACTTC
TRBV7-9	many	11	.	TRBJ1-5	CASSSQGAQHF	TGTGCCAGCAGCTCGCAGGGTGCCCAGCATTTT